Here is one TCR beta chain with its context. No antigen is known for it. Base qualities were left out, and no much larger clone turns up one base away. One collaborating source in Seattle enrolled patients during active infection and followed them longitudinally through the course of disease. Collaborating institutions collected whole blood in K2EDTA tubes following their own protocols. For TCRbeta analysis, collaborators shipped samples as frozen whole blood, isolated PBMCs, or DNA extracted from either of those sample types. The sample belongs to a study of blood T cell repertoires in COVID-19 (dated by TCRdb to 2019 to 2021). About the full investigation: Collaborator samples came from the United States, Italy and Spain and covered acute and convalescent phases of COVID-19. The dataset comprised deeply sampled blood TCRbeta repertoires from subjects exposed to, actively infected with, or recovered from COVID-19. Nearly every sample came with metadata listing a de-identified subject ID, COVID-19 status, age in years and sex. Where available, HLA class I and class II types were obtained from metadata supplied by the sample provider rather than from assay-based typing. A freely available public database, intended as a resource for researchers studying the immune response to SARS-CoV-2, is where the repertoires were released. The material from the prospective study consisted of cDNA or gDNA derived from T cells, B-cell-depleted T cells, or PBMCs. The samples were drawn from the first 160 participants of the ongoing ImmuneRACE study and from 1,254 subjects provided by 6 global collaborators. General conclusions and limits of the study: The amount of clinical and demographic metadata varied by source and participant and was provided uncurated.

TCRbeta CDR3 regions were amplified from genomic DNA using the immunoSEQ Assay, a bias-controlled multiplex PCR. Processing in the source paper ran as follows. The number of nucleated cells in each sample was estimated by amplification of reference gene primers within the assay. Sequence reads were collapsed and filtered to measure the absolute abundance of every unique TCRbeta CDR3 rearrangement. For each sample, productive Simpson clonality was calculated as the square root of Simpson's diversity index over productive rearrangements. Held by TCRdb, this immuneACCESS table contains in-frame sequences only and omits some clones. Under half of the omission traces to an unresolved V gene where checked; the cause of the rest is unknown. V, J and clone size derive from that table, while D and trimming were established from the DNA sequence. A total of about 70,000 clones appear in this sample, about 80% of them only once. The top ten constitute around 6.9% of the sample.

V drops 5 bases and J drops 9 bases, leaving 17 bases in between. Inclusive of the bounding cysteine and phenylalanine, the CDR3 is 14 residues long. CDR3 DNA only is kept here, 42 bases in frame from base 1. CDR1 SGHTA and CDR2 FQGNSA are derived from the germline V gene. This receptor was identified in a man aged 25 to 45 with COVID-19, enrolled during active disease. Specimen: peripheral blood. Recombination linked TRBV7-2 to TRBJ2-1, with TRBD2 as a weak D call on 6 bases. The CDR3 region reads CASSQGPLGGEQFF. The bases read TGTGCCAGCAGCCAGGGCCCCCTCGGGGGTGAGCAGTTCTTC.